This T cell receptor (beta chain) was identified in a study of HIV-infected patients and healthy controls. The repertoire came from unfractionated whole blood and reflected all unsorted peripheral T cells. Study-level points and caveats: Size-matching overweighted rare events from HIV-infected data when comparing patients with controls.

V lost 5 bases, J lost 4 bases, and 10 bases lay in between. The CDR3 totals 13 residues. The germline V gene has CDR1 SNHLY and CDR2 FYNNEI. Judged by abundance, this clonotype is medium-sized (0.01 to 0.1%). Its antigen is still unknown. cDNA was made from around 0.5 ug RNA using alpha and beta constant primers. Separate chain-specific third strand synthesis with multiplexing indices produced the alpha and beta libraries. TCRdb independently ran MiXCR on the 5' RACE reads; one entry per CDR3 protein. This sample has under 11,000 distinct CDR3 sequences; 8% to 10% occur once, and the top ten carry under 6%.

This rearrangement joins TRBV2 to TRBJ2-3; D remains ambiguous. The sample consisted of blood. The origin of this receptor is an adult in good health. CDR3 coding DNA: TGTGCCAGCAGTCAGGACCTCGCAGATACGCAGTATTTT. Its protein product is CASSQDLADTQYF.